The present entry profiles one TCR beta chain with its context. The CDR3 length is 13 residues. Germline CDR1 and CDR2: KGHDR and SFDVKD. The entry originates in a study of T cells expressing NK-cell markers. 5'RACE template switching built TCR beta cDNA with unique molecular identifiers. TCRdb reworked the 5' RACE reads into one entry per CDR3 protein, no DNA. Reported are over 350,000 distinct CDR3 sequences; the ten largest clones contain roughly a tenth. Sequencing was done on a sample of blood T cells: a sorted CD56 or NKG2C T cell subset, CD4+ or CD8+ T cells, or bulk PBMC T cells (not recorded which). This TCR came from a woman aged 45-65 years in good health. This rearrangement joins TRBV24-1 to TRBJ2-1; TCRdb reports TRBD2, a call that lacks DNA to check it against. This chain's CDR3 is CATSAGGLDEQFF.